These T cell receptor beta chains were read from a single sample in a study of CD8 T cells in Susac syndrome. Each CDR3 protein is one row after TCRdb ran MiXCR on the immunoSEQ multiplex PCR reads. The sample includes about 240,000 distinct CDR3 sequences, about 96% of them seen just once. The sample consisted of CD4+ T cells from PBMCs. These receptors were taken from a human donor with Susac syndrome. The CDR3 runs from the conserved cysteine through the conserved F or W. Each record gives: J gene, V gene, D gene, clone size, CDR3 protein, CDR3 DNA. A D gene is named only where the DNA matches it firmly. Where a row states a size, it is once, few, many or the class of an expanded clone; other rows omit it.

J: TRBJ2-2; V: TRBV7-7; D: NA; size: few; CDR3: CATTTGNTGELFF; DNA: TGTGCTACCACAACGGGTAACACCGGGGAGCTGTTTTTT
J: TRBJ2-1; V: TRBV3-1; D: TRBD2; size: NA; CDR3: CASSQAGGYNEQFF; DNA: TGTGCCAGCAGCCAAGCGGGGGGTTACAATGAGCAGTTCTTC
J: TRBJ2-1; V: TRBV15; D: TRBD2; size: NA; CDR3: CATSRRSGLAGDEQFF; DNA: TGTGCCACCAGCCGACGATCAGGGCTAGCGGGAGATGAGCAGTTCTTC
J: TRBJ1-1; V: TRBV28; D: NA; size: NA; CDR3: CASSLGQGRTEAFF; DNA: TGTGCCAGCAGTTTAGGGCAGGGGCGAACGGAAGCTTTCTTT
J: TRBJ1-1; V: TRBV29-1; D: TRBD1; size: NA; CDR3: CSVDGDRESPEAFF; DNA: TGCAGCGTTGACGGGGACAGGGAAAGCCCTGAAGCTTTCTTT
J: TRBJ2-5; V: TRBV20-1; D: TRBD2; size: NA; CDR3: CSAPPGGRPQETQYF; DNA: TGCAGTGCTCCCCCCGGGGGGAGGCCGCAAGAGACCCAGTACTTC
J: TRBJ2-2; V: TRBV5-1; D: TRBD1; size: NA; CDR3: CASSVGQGPGELFF; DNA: TGCGCCAGCAGCGTGGGACAGGGACCCGGGGAGCTGTTTTTT
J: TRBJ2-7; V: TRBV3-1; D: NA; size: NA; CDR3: CASSPRVYYEQYF; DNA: TGTGCCAGCAGCCCTCGGGTCTACTACGAGCAGTACTTC
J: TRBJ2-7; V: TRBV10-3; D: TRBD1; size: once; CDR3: CAIREQGQGYEQYF; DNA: TGTGCCATCAGGGAACAGGGGCAAGGGTACGAGCAGTACTTC
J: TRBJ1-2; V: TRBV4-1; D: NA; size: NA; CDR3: CASSQVGSGRYTF; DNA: TGCGCCAGCAGCCAAGTTGGTTCAGGGCGCTACACCTTC
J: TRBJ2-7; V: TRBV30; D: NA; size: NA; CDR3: CAWSVSQFLGEQYF; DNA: TGTGCCTGGAGTGTATCTCAGTTCCTTGGCGAGCAGTACTTC
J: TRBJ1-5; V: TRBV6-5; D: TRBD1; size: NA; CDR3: CASSYSTGQGYQPQHF; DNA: TGTGCCAGCAGCTACTCAACGGGACAGGGCTATCAGCCCCAGCATTTT
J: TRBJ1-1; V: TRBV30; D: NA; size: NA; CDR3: CAWSVFRTLGPEAFF; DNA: TGTGCCTGGAGTGTATTTCGGACCCTCGGTCCCGAAGCTTTCTTT
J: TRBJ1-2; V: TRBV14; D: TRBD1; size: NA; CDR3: CASSQDTGGGYGYTF; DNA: TGTGCCAGCAGCCAAGACACAGGGGGCGGCTATGGCTACACCTTC
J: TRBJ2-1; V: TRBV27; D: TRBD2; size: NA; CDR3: CASRGIAREHGNEQFF; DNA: TGTGCCAGCAGGGGGATCGCGCGGGAGCATGGAAATGAGCAGTTCTTC
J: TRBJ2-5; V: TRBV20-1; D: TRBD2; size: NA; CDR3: CSAIGLAGVKETQYF; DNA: TGCAGTGCTATAGGACTAGCGGGTGTCAAAGAGACCCAGTACTTC
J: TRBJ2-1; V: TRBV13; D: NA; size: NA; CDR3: CASSHRTNEQFF; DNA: TGTGCCAGCAGTCACAGGACGAATGAGCAGTTCTTC
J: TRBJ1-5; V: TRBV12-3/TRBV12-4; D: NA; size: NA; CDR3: CASRGGGHLKGQPQHF; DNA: TGTGCCAGCAGGGGTGGGGGACACCTGAAGGGGCAGCCCCAGCATTTT
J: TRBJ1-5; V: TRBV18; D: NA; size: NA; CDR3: CASSPGENQPQHF; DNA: TGTGCCAGCTCCCCGGGGGAGAATCAGCCCCAGCATTTT
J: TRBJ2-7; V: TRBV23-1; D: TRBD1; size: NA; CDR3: CASSQRTGDKRGAYEQYF; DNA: TGCGCCAGCAGTCAGAGGACAGGGGACAAACGAGGGGCTTACGAGCAGTACTTC
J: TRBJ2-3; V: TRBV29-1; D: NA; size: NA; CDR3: CSVDSGQGAKTSGRTLAQYF; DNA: TGCAGCGTTGATTCGGGACAGGGGGCCAAGACTAGCGGGAGGACGTTGGCGCAGTATTTT
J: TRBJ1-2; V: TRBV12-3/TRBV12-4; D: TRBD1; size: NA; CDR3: CASRLVGTGPGYTF; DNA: TGTGCCAGCAGGCTCGTCGGGACAGGGCCTGGCTACACCTTC
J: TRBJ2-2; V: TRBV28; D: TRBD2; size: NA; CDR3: CASRVQREGPGELFF; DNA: TGTGCCAGCAGGGTCCAGCGGGAGGGCCCCGGGGAGCTGTTTTTT
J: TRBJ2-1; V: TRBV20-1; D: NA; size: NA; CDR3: CSANPSRGNTNEQFF; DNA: TGCAGTGCCAACCCGTCCCGCGGGAATACGAATGAGCAGTTCTTC
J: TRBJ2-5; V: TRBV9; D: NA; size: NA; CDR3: CASSVGVYQETQYF; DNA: TGTGCCAGCAGCGTAGGGGTATACCAAGAGACCCAGTACTTC
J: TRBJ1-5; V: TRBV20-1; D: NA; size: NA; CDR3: CSASQEGAEAQHF; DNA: TGCAGTGCCTCACAGGAGGGTGCGGAAGCCCAGCATTTT
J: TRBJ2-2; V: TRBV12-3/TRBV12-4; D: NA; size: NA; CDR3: CASSSGASQGELFF; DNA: TGTGCCAGCAGTTCAGGGGCCAGTCAAGGGGAGCTGTTTTTT
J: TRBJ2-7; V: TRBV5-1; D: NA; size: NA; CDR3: CASSLSTTGRPSYEQYF; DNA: TGCGCCAGCAGCCTCAGCACTACTGGGCGACCGTCCTACGAGCAGTACTTC
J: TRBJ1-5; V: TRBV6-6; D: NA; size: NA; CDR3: CASSRPEGGNQPQHF; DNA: TGTGCCAGCAGCCGCCCTGAAGGAGGCAATCAGCCCCAGCATTTT
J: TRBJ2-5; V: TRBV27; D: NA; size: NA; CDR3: CASSLFASVETQYF; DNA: TGTGCCAGCAGTTTATTTGCTAGCGTGGAGACCCAGTACTTC
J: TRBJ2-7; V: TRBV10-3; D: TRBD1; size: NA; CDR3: CAIRGTPDRGGYEQYF; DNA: TGTGCCATCAGGGGGACACCTGACAGGGGTGGCTACGAGCAGTACTTC
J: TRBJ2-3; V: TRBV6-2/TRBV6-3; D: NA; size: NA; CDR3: CASSYEGLLLDTQYF; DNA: TGTGCCAGCAGTTATGAGGGACTCCTGTTAGATACGCAGTATTTT
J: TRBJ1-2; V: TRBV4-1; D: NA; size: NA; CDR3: CASSQEIAGFAGYTF; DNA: TGCGCCAGCAGCCAAGAGATAGCGGGCTTTGCGGGCTACACCTTC
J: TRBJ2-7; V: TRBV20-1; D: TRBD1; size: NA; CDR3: CSADRGNQQYF; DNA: TGCAGCGCGGACAGGGGAAACCAGCAGTACTTC
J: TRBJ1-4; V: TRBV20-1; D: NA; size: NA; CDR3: CSAKKPGSVEKLFF; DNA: TGCAGTGCTAAGAAACCAGGGAGTGTTGAAAAACTGTTTTTT
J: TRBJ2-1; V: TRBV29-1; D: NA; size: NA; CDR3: CSVVPPGLRTYNEQFF; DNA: TGCAGCGTCGTGCCCCCGGGCCTCAGAACTTACAATGAGCAGTTCTTC
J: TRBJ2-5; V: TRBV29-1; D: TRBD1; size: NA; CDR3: CSGKDRAGETQHF; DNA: TGCAGCGGGAAAGACAGGGCCGGGGAGACCCAGCACTTC
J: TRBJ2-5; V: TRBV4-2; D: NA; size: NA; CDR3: CASSHRVPAVETQYF; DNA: TGTGCCAGCAGCCATCGAGTCCCGGCGGTGGAGACCCAGTACTTC
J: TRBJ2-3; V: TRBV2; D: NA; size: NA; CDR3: CASSELPADTQYF; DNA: TGTGCCAGCAGTGAACTGCCCGCCGATACGCAGTATTTT
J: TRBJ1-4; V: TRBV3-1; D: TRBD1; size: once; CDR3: CASSQLQGMGEKLFF; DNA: TGTGCCAGCAGCCAATTACAGGGGATGGGGGAAAAACTGTTTTTT
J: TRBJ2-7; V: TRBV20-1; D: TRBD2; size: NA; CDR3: CSARAQGGTLSYEQYF; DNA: TGCAGTGCTAGAGCTCAGGGAGGGACTCTATCCTACGAGCAGTACTTC
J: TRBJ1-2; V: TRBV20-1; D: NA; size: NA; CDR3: CSARERDNNYGYTF; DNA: TGCAGTGCTAGAGAACGGGACAACAACTATGGCTACACCTTC
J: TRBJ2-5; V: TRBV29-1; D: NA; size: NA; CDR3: CSAQSRATLGETQYF; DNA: TGCAGCGCCCAATCCCGGGCAACTTTGGGAGAGACCCAGTACTTC
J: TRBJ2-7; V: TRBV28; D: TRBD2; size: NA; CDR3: CASSLREGRLGVYEQYF; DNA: TGTGCCAGCAGTTTGCGGGAGGGCCGTTTGGGCGTCTACGAGCAGTACTTC
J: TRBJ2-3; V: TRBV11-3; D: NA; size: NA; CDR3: CASSLVQTTDTQYF; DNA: TGTGCCAGCAGCTTAGTCCAGACCACAGATACGCAGTATTTT
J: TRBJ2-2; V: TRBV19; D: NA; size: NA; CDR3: CASSPVSAPGELFF; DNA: TGTGCCAGTAGTCCAGTGTCCGCGCCCGGGGAGCTGTTTTTT
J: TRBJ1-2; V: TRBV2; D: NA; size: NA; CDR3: CASSSPDYYGYTF; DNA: TGTGCCAGCAGCTCACCCGATTACTATGGCTACACCTTC
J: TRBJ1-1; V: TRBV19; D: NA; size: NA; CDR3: CASSSSGRVTEAFF; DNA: TGTGCCAGTAGTTCATCGGGGCGAGTCACTGAAGCTTTCTTT
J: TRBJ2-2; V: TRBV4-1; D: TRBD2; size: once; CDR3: CASSQASGSTGELFF; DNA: TGCGCCAGCAGCCAAGCTAGCGGGTCCACCGGGGAGCTGTTTTTT
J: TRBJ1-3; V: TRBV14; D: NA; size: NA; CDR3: CASTSRQGPGNTIYF; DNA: TGTGCCAGCACCTCACGGCAGGGGCCTGGAAACACCATATATTTT
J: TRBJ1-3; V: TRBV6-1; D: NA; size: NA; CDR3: CASSIAVGPSGNTIYF; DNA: TGTGCCAGCAGTATCGCGGTTGGGCCCTCTGGAAACACCATATATTTT
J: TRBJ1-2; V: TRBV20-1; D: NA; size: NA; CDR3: CSATLGVHYGYTF; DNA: TGCAGTGCCACACTAGGGGTCCACTATGGCTACACCTTC
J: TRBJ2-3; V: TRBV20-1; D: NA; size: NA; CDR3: CSAGPLEGADTQYF; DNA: TGCAGTGCCGGACCGCTGGAGGGGGCAGATACGCAGTATTTT
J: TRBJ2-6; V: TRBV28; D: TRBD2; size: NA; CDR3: CASSQSGLAGGGAPSGANVLTF; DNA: TGTGCCAGCAGCCAATCGGGACTAGCGGGAGGGGGGGCCCCCTCTGGGGCCAACGTCCTGACTTTC
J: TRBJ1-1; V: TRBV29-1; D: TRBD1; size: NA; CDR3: CSLARDRVGEAFF; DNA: TGCAGCCTGGCCCGGGACAGGGTAGGTGAAGCTTTCTTT